A single sample is the source of the 13 T cell receptor beta chains below, sequenced in a study of blood T cell repertoires in COVID-19. The method was immunoSEQ multiplex PCR; TCRdb's version includes in-frame clones alone and lacks a portion of them. Seen here are some 280,000 clones, just under 85% observed once, and the top ten hold around 3.9%. The sequenced sample was peripheral blood. These receptor sequences come from a woman aged 50 to 65 with active or convalescent COVID-19.

This sequence joins TRBV30 and TRBJ1-2; D might be TRBD1 (6 bases). The CDR3 length is 14 residues. Looked up from germline, CDR1 is GTSNPN and CDR2 is SVGIG (reference sequence). The V end lost 3 bases, the J end lost 5 bases, and 16 bases lay between the germline ends. CDR3 DNA: TGTGCCTGGAGGGAACAGGGCTGGGAGTATGGCTACACCTTC. Translating it yields CAWREQGWEYGYTF.

DNA of the CDR3: TGTGCCAGCAGCTCGACAGGGACTAGCGTTTACAATGAGCAGTTCTTC. Translated: CASSSTGTSVYNEQFF. The V and J genes are TRBV11-2 and TRBJ2-1, with 10 bases lining up with TRBD2. The length of the CDR3 is 16 residues. Germline CDR1 reads SGHAT; CDR2 reads FQNNGV. The ends lost 4 bases at V and 4 bases at J; junction bases unmatched: 7.

This clone was detected only a few times. The CDR3 is CAISGRQGSGNTQLYF. In DNA, the CDR3 is TGTGCCATCAGTGGCAGACAGGGGTCTGGAAACACCCAACTATATTTT. The chain links TRBV10-3 to TRBJ1-3, with 8 bases matching TRBD1. The CDR3 covers 16 residues. CDR1 is ENHRY and CDR2 is SYGVKD in the germline V gene. Trimming at V came to 4 bases and at J to 14 bases, leaving 19 bases not matched to a gene.

The V call is TRBV19, the J call TRBJ2-1, with TRBD2 identical over 14 bases. With V trimmed by 8 bases and J by 1 base, 16 bases remained unmatched. The CDR3 runs to 20 residues. Germline loops: CDR1 LNHDA, CDR2 SQIVND (reference sequence). The CDR3 DNA follows: TGTGCCAGTCCACCCCCAAGGACTAGCGGGAGGAGGTGGTCCTACAATGAGCAGTTCTTC. Its protein product is CASPPPRTSGRRWSYNEQFF. The full variable domain, its missing parts supplied by reference TRBV19 and TRBJ2-1, is DGGITQSPKYLFRKEGQNVTLSCEQNLNHDAMYWYRQDPGQGLRLIYYSQIVNDFQKGDIAEGYSVSREKKESFPLTVTSAQKNPTAFYLCASPPPRTSGRRWSYNEQFFGPGTRLTVL.

V is TRBV28 and J is TRBJ1-5; D is undetermined. The CDR3 loop spans 12 amino acids. V lost 2 bases and J lost 7, with 6 bases in between. CDR1 is MDHEN and CDR2 is SYDVKM in the germline V gene. CDR3 sequence reads: CASSLGLQPQHF. The CDR3 region has the DNA TGTGCCAGCAGTTTAGGGCTCCAGCCCCAGCATTTT.

Here the CDR3 DNA reads TGTGCCAGCAGTGTAGGGCTAGCGGGGTTGACCTACGAGCAGTACTTC. Translated, it gives CASSVGLAGLTYEQYF. This chain links TRBV6-1 with TRBJ2-7; 9 bases agree with TRBD2. Germline V gives CDR1 MNHNS, CDR2 SASEGT. The CDR3 sequence is 16 residues long. Trimming cost V 4 bases and J 2 bases; bases outside gene matches: 9.

This chain connects TRBV19 to TRBJ2-7; TRBD2 agrees at 8 bases. CDR3 length: 14 amino acids. The junction had 7 bases not matched to a gene; V was cut back by 7 bases and J by 2 bases. CDR1 LNHDA and CDR2 SQIVND come from the germline V gene (reference sequence). In DNA form, the CDR3 reads TGTGCCAGTAACGGGGTAGCGGGAACCTACGAGCAGTACTTC. Residues: CASNGVAGTYEQYF.

The chain recombines TRBV7-9 with TRBJ1-5; D is unresolved. Germline CDR1 SEHNR, CDR2 FQNEAQ (reference sequence). V was trimmed by 5 bases and J by 6 bases, leaving 11 bases between them. The CDR3 length is 13 residues. The CDR3 nucleotides read TGTGCCAGCAGCAGAGACGGAGGTCAGCCCCAGCATTTT. Translation: CASSRDGGQPQHF.

Only a few counts were recorded for this clone. The V gene is TRBV3-1 (or the pseudogene TRBV3-2), the J gene TRBJ1-4; the D is unclear. The V end lost 0 bases, the J end lost 3 bases, and 11 bases lay between the germline ends. CDR3 length: 16 residues. Germline V gene data show CDR1 as LGHDT and CDR2 as YNNKEL (reference sequence). The DNA of the CDR3 is TGTGCCAGCAGCCAAGATCCGGGAACGGCTAATGAAAAACTGTTTTTT. It specifies CASSQDPGTANEKLFF.

The CDR3: CSANDQGRANTGELFF. The CDR3 DNA is TGCAGTGCTAATGACCAAGGGCGGGCGAACACCGGGGAGCTGTTTTTT. This rearrangement joins TRBV20-1 to TRBJ2-2, with D possibly matching TRBD2 (5 bases). The V end lost 4 bases, the J end lost 0 bases, and 15 bases lay between the germline ends. Germline V CDR1 and CDR2: DFQATT, SNEGSKA (reference sequence). This CDR3 comprises 16 residues.

The chain carries TRBV28 and TRBJ2-7; 8 nucleotides agree with TRBD1. The CDR3 sequence is 17 residues long. The germline CDR1 and CDR2 sequences are MDHEN and SYDVKM. Unmatched junction bases numbered 10, after V lost 2 bases and J lost 1 base. The CDR3 sequence: CASSLPWARGLSYEQYF. The CDR3 DNA reads TGTGCCAGCAGTTTACCCTGGGCCAGGGGGCTGTCCTACGAGCAGTACTTC.

The rearrangement uses TRBV5-6 and TRBJ2-5; D might be TRBD2 (5 bases). The V gene lost 0 bases and the J gene lost 7 bases, with 13 bases spanning the gap. The CDR3 loop spans 14 amino acids. The germline V gene has CDR1 SGHDT and CDR2 YYEEEE. The CDR3 region has the DNA TGTGCCAGCAGCTTGGTGGGCCCTCGGGGGACCCAGTACTTC. Its protein is CASSLVGPRGTQYF.

The gene calls are TRBV6-5 and TRBJ2-2; 9 bases fit TRBD1. Germline V gives CDR1 MNHEY, CDR2 SVGAGI. CDR3 length: 16 residues. With V trimmed by 2 bases and J by 4 bases, 5 bases remained unmatched. CDR3 residues: CASSYVGTGPTGELFF. The CDR3 bases are TGTGCCAGCAGTTACGTGGGGACAGGGCCCACCGGGGAGCTGTTTTTT.